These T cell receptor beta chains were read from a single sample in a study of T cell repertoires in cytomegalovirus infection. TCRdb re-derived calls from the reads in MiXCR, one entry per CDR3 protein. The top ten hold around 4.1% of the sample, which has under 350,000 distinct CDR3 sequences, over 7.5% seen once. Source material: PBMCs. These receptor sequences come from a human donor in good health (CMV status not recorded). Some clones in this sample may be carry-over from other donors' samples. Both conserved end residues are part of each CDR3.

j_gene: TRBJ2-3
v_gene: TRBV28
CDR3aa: CASSLYRMPRRTDTQYF

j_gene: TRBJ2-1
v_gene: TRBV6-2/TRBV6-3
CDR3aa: CASSPASGRTNNEQFF

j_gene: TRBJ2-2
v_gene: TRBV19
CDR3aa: CASSLSGRMGGELFF

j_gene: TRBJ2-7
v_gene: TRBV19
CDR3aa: CATRQGAYEQYF

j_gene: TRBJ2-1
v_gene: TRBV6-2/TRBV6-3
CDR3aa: CASSYAHLAGEQFF

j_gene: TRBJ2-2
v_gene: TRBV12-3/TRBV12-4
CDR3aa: CASSFQITGELFF

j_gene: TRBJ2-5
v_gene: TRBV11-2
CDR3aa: CASSPLWTDLQETQYF

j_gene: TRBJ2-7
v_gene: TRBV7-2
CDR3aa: CASSPRRGVGGYEQYF

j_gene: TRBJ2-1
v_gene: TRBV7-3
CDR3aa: CASSPALGASNEQFF

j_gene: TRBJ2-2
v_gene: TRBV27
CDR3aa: CASMGQDTGELFF

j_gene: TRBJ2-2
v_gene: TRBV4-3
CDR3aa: CASSVAGQTGELFF

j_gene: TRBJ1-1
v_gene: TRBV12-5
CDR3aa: CASGLGRGVLKPAFF

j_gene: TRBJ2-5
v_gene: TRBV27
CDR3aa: CASRVGTSGRAPGETQYF

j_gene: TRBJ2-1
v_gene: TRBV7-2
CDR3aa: CASSDGTPGGVIWEQFF

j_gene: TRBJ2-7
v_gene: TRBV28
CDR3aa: CASMVRDRSTYEQYF

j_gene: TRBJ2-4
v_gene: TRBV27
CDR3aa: CASSPRREVSKNIQYF

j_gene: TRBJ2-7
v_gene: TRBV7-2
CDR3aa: CASSLAQLAGRYEQYF

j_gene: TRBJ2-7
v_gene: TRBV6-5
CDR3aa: CASSSGRGVPYEQYF

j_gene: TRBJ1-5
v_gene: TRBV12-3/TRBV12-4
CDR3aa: CASSFSGSNQPQHF

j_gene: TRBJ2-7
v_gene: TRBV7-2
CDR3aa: CASSGGLAMGYEQYF

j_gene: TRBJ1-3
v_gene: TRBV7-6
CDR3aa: CASSYVFSGNTIYF

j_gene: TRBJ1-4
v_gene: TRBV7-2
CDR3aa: CASRGLPATNEKLFF

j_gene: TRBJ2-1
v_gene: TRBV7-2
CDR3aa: CASSPRQGVGNEQFF

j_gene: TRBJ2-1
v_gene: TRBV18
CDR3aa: CASSFDSNLYNEQFF

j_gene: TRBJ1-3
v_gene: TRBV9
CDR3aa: CASSVQTGAESTIYF

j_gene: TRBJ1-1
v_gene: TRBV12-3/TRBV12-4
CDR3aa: CASSLSGRIEPEAFF

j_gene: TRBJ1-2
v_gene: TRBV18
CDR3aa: CASSPPTGGADGYTF

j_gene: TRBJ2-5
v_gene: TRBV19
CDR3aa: CASSVRRWETQYF

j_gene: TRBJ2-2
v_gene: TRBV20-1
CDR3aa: CSARGVGGPANTGELFF

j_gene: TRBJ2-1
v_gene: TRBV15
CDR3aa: CATSRDGATAYNEQFF

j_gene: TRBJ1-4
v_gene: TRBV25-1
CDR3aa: CASSLPDANEKLFF